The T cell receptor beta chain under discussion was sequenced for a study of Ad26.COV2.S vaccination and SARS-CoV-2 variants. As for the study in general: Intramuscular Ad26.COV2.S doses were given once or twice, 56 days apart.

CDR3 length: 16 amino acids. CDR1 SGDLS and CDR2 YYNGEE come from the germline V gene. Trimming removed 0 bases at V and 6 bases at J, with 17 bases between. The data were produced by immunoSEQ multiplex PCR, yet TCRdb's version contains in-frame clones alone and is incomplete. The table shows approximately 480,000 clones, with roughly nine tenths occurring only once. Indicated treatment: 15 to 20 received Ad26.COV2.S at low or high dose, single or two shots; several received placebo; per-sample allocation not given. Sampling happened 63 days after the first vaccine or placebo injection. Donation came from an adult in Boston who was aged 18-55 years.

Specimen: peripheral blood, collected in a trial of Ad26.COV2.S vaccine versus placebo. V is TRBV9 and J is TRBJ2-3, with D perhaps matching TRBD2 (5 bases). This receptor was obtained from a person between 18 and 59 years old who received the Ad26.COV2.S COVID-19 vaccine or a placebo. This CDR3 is CASSVDPSFSADTQYF. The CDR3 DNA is TGTGCCAGCAGCGTAGACCCTAGCTTCTCAGCGGATACGCAGTATTTT.